These 21 T cell receptor beta chains came from one sample sequenced in a study of T cell repertoires in cytomegalovirus infection. TCRdb reanalysed the reads using MiXCR and keeps one entry per CDR3 protein. The sample yields about 360,000 distinct CDR3 sequences, about a sixth seen once. Sequenced sample: PBMCs. The receptor set was obtained from a human donor in good health (CMV status not recorded). Some clones in this sample may be carry-over from other donors' samples.

Only a few counts were recorded for this clonotype. The V call is TRBV20-1, the J call TRBJ2-7; TRBD1 or TRBD2 may be the D gene (5 bases each). The germline V gene has CDR1 DFQATT and CDR2 SNEGSKA (reference sequence). The V and J ends lost 6 bases and 2 bases respectively, with 17 bases between them. CDR3 length: 14 residues. For the CDR3, the DNA is TGCAGTGCGACAGAAGGAGGTATTCCCTACGAGCAGTACTTC. As protein: CSATEGGIPYEQYF.

The table lists this clonotype with a few counts. The V gene is TRBV6-1, the J gene TRBJ1-2; no firm D call. Looked up from germline, CDR1 is MNHNS and CDR2 is SASEGT. Trimming removed 7 bases from V and 4 bases from J, with 10 bases in between. CDR3 length: 12 residues. The CDR3 sequence: CASKRLLYGYTF. CDR3 in DNA: TGTGCCAGCAAACGTCTGCTCTATGGCTACACCTTC.

In regard to this clonotype: At one of its ends the junction is not consistent with the germline gene, which may arise from a read error. This rearrangement joins TRBV4-1 to TRBJ2-3; 10 bases line up with TRBD2. The length of the CDR3 is 17 residues. Germline V gives CDR1 MGHRA, CDR2 YSYEKL. The CDR3 sequence is CTSSQDLLAGASDTQYF. The CDR3 region has the DNA TGCACCAGCAGCCAAGATCTCCTAGCGGGAGCGTCGGATACGCAGTATTTT.

This clonotype came up many times. This sequence joins TRBV2 and TRBJ1-3; no firm D call. Germline V gene lookup returns CDR1 SNHLY and CDR2 FYNNEI. The V and J ends lost 7 bases and 5 bases respectively, with 9 bases between them. The CDR3 has 12 residues. The DNA of the CDR3 is TGTGCCAGCATGGTTGGGAGAAACACCATATATTTT. Translated, it gives CASMVGRNTIYF.

The chain is built from TRBV7-9 and TRBJ2-1; 7 bases map to TRBD1. The germline CDR1 and CDR2 sequences are SEHNR and FQNEAQ (reference sequence). The CDR3 is 16 amino acids. V shed 5 bases, J shed 6 bases, and the junction held 13 bases outside the gene matches. This chain's CDR3 is CASSLLTGAVGNEQFF. The DNA for the CDR3 is TGTGCCAGCAGCCTACTCACAGGGGCCGTGGGCAATGAGCAGTTCTTC.

The chain combines TRBV28 with TRBJ1-2, with 7 bases fitting TRBD1. The trim removed 4 bases at V and 7 bases at J, leaving 9 bases unmatched. The germline gives CDR1 MDHEN, CDR2 SYDVKM. The CDR3 contains 14 residues. CDR3 sequence reads: CASSSKDRIFGYTF. The CDR3 DNA reads TGTGCCAGCAGTTCAAAGGACAGGATTTTTGGCTACACCTTC.

This sequence joins TRBV28 and TRBJ2-7; 8 nucleotides line up with TRBD2. V trimming: 6 bases; J trimming: 2 bases; junction bases outside the gene matches: 9. This CDR3 comprises 15 residues. The germline CDR1 and CDR2 sequences are MDHEN and SYDVKM. This chain's CDR3 is CASSPLGLGAYEQYF. The DNA for the CDR3 is TGTGCCAGCAGCCCTTTGGGACTAGGAGCCTACGAGCAGTACTTC.

This clonotype appeared a few times. This chain uses TRBV27 with TRBJ1-5, with D perhaps matching TRBD1 (5 bases). The V gene lost 5 bases and the J gene lost 9 bases, with 14 bases spanning the gap. There are 13 residues in the CDR3. CDR1 and CDR2 (germline): MNHEY, SMNVEV (reference sequence). For the CDR3, the DNA is TGTGCCAGCAGTGCCCAGGGTTTGCGGCCCCAGCATTTT. This translates into CASSAQGLRPQHF.

This clonotype was picked up many times. This sequence joins TRBV7-2 and TRBJ1-1; no definite D call. There are 17 residues in the CDR3. Germline V lookup: CDR1 SGHTA, CDR2 FQGNSA. Trimming cost V 1 base and J 0 bases, with 15 bases left between them. The CDR3 DNA follows: TGTGCCAGCAGCTTAGAGGGCAGGTCGACCTTGAACACTGAAGCTTTCTTT. This gives the protein CASSLEGRSTLNTEAFF.

This clonotype was detected ten times or more. The chain is built from TRBV12-3 or TRBV12-4 and TRBJ2-1, with 8 bases matching TRBD2. V lost 3 bases, J lost 4 bases, and 5 bases stayed unmatched. There are 15 residues in the CDR3. CDR3 residues: CASSLGGGPYNEQFF. In nucleotides, the CDR3 is TGTGCCAGCAGTTTGGGCGGGGGGCCTTACAATGAGCAGTTCTTC.

This chain joins TRBV12-3 or TRBV12-4 and TRBJ2-3; D ambiguous. This CDR3 is 14 amino acids long. The ends were cut back, 3 bases at V and 2 bases at J, with 9 bases in the middle. The CDR3 loop reads CASSFLSVTDTQYF. Written as DNA, the CDR3 is TGTGCCAGCAGTTTCCTCTCGGTCACAGATACGCAGTATTTT.

This chain uses TRBV7-2 with TRBJ1-1, with D hard to call. With 3 bases removed from V and 7 bases from J, the gap between germline ends came to 12 bases. This CDR3 is built from 13 residues. CDR1 is SGHTA and CDR2 is FQGNSA in the germline V gene. This CDR3 is CASSFYPELEAFF. For the CDR3, the DNA is TGTGCCAGCAGCTTCTATCCGGAGCTTGAAGCTTTCTTT. The full variable domain, its missing parts supplied by reference TRBV7-2 and TRBJ1-1, is GAGVSQSPSNKVTEKGKDVELRCDPISGHTALYWYRQSLGQGLEFLIYFQGNSAPDKSGLPSDRFSAERTGGSVSTLTIQRTQQEDSAVYLCASSFYPELEAFFGQGTRLTVV.

CDR3 amino acids: CASSYGGRAEKLFF. The DNA of the CDR3 is TGTGCCAGCAGTTACGGGGGCCGGGCCGAAAAACTGTTTTTT. The chain is built from TRBV6-5 and TRBJ1-4, with D tentatively TRBD1 (6 bases). CDR1 is MNHEY, CDR2 SVGAGI, per germline. This CDR3 has 14 amino acids. V shed 2 bases and J shed 8 bases, with 12 bases lying between them.

There are many counts of this clonotype. The gene calls are TRBV7-2 and TRBJ1-1; D unresolved. This CDR3 comprises 15 residues. The V end was cut by 5 bases, the J end by 5 bases, with 18 bases between. Germline loops: CDR1 SGHTA, CDR2 FQGNSA. This chain's CDR3 is CASSIMGEGFTEAFF. CDR3 nucleotide sequence: TGTGCCAGCAGCATAATGGGAGAGGGTTTTACTGAAGCTTTCTTT.

The sample holds one count of this clonotype. The rearrangement joins TRBV9 to TRBJ1-1; TRBD1 aligns across 7 bases. The CDR3 consists of 12 residues. CDR1 SGDLS and CDR2 YYNGEE come from the germline V gene. J was trimmed by 6 bases and V by 4 bases; bases with no gene match: 3. CDR3 region: CASSPQGAEAFF. The CDR3 region has the DNA TGTGCCAGCAGCCCTCAGGGGGCTGAAGCTTTCTTT.

In nucleotides, the CDR3 is TGTGCCAGCAGTTTCGGGACGTCAGAACTTCTTTATGGCTACACCTTC. As protein: CASSFGTSELLYGYTF. The V and J genes are TRBV6-8 and TRBJ1-2; tentatively, D is TRBD1 (5 bases). The CDR3 contains 16 residues. The V gene lost 4 bases and the J gene lost 5 bases, with 20 bases spanning the gap. The V gene's germline CDR1 is MNHGY and CDR2 SAAAGT.

The sample holds many counts of this clonotype. This sequence joins TRBV28 and TRBJ1-4, with 7 bases fitting TRBD1. The CDR3 is 17 amino acids. The germline V gene encodes CDR1 MDHEN and CDR2 SYDVKM. The J segment lost 5 bases and the V segment lost 5 bases, leaving 14 bases of the junction unmatched. In DNA, the CDR3 is TGTGCCAGCAGTCTGGGGCTGACAGGGAAAGTGAATGAAAAACTGTTTTTT. This translates into CASSLGLTGKVNEKLFF. Supplemented by reference TRBV28 and TRBJ1-4, the full variable domain reads DVKVTQSSRYLVKRTGEKVFLECVQDMDHENMFWYRQDPGLGLRLIYFSYDVKMKEKGDIPEGYSVSREKKERFSLILESASTNQTSMYLCASSLGLTGKVNEKLFFGSGTQLSVL.

This clonotype has a handful of counts. The CDR3: CASSSNTRSFEQYF. CDR3 nucleotides: TGTGCCAGCAGTTCCAATACGAGGTCGTTCGAGCAGTACTTC. The rearrangement uses TRBV12-3 or TRBV12-4 and TRBJ2-7; D unclear. The ends were cut back, 4 bases at V and 6 bases at J, with 16 bases in the middle. The CDR3 length is 14 residues.

The chain has TRBV12-3 or TRBV12-4 and TRBJ1-1; D gene unclear. CDR3 size: 13 residues. V lost 7 bases and J lost 4, with 13 bases in between. The CDR3, as DNA: TGTGCCAGCACCCTCGAGGGAGGCACTGAAGCTTTCTTT. This gives the protein CASTLEGGTEAFF.

This clonotype was seen repeatedly, ten times or more. The chain is built from TRBV27 and TRBJ1-1; D remains unclear. Germline V gives CDR1 MNHEY, CDR2 SMNVEV (reference sequence). Trimming removed 2 bases at V and 8 bases at J, with 21 bases between. This CDR3 spans 16 amino acids. The CDR3 region is CASSLPPGGERPEAFF. The CDR3 nucleotides read TGTGCCAGCAGTTTACCCCCAGGAGGCGAGCGCCCGGAAGCTTTCTTT.

This clonotype came up many times. The J gene is TRBJ1-4, the V gene TRBV7-9, with no clear D. This CDR3 comprises 15 residues. V lost 3 bases and J 8 bases, leaving 16 bases between the germline ends. Germline lookup yields CDR1 SEHNR and CDR2 FQNEAQ (reference sequence). The CDR3 sequence is CASSFGRPVSEKLFF. Here the CDR3 DNA reads TGTGCCAGCAGCTTTGGAAGGCCGGTGAGCGAAAAACTGTTTTTT.